The 27 T cell receptor beta chains given below trace back to one sample, sequenced in a study of blood T cells in healthy people across ages. Together with a sample-barcoded 5' primer, a J-beta primer mix was included in a second PCR lasting about 7 to 11 cycles. TCRdb passed the 5' RACE reads through MiXCR, listing each CDR3 protein once. The sample includes 1.4 million to 1.5 million distinct CDR3 sequences, about 43% of them seen just once. Sequences were obtained from blood. Source of these receptors: a woman between 18 and 29 years old in good health.

The chain couples TRBV11-3 to TRBJ2-1; the match to TRBD2 covers 10 bases. CDR1 and CDR2 (germline): SGHNT, YENEEA. The J segment lost 3 bases and the V segment lost 2 bases, leaving 7 bases of the junction unmatched. There are 17 residues in the CDR3. The CDR3 region is CASSLRTSGDYYNEQFF. The CDR3 coding sequence is TGTGCCAGCAGCTTACGAACTAGCGGGGACTACTACAATGAGCAGTTCTTC.

In its sample, this clonotype was seen a few times. The chain recombines TRBV6-2 or TRBV6-3 with TRBJ2-3; D is tentatively TRBD1 or TRBD2 (6 bases each). The CDR3 covers 16 residues. In germline, CDR1 is MNHEY, CDR2 SVGEGT. V lost 11 bases and J 0 bases, leaving 21 bases between the germline ends. This chain's CDR3 is CASLEGGHRSTDTQYF. DNA for the CDR3: TGTGCCTCCCTCGAGGGGGGCCATCGTAGCACAGATACGCAGTATTTT.

V gene TRBV25-1 combines with J gene TRBJ1-2; D not resolved. Trimming took off 6 bases at V and 4 bases at J, with 15 bases between the two ends. Germline loops: CDR1 MGHDK, CDR2 SYGVNS. The CDR3 covers 14 residues. CDR3 residues: CASSSGPVTYGYTF. The DNA for the CDR3 is TGTGCCAGCAGCTCGGGCCCCGTTACCTATGGCTACACCTTC.

The V call is TRBV29-1, the J call TRBJ1-1; D call uncertain. The CDR3 totals 12 residues. Per germline, CDR1 SQVTM and CDR2 ANQGSEA. V was shortened by 5 bases and J by 2 bases, with 9 bases between the two germline ends. CDR3 DNA: TGCAGCGTTAGCACCGTCAACACTGAAGCTTTCTTT. Protein sequence: CSVSTVNTEAFF.

The chain joins TRBV5-5 to TRBJ2-7, with 7 bases identical to TRBD2. Trimming at V came to 1 base and at J to 3 bases, leaving 10 bases not matched to a gene. CDR1 SGHKS and CDR2 YYEKEE come from the germline V gene (reference sequence). This CDR3 has 16 amino acids. CDR3 residues: CASSLHRASGYYEQYF. The CDR3 nucleotides read TGTGCCAGCAGCTTGCATCGGGCTAGCGGATACTACGAGCAGTACTTC.

The chain is built from TRBV19 and TRBJ2-7, with TRBD1 matching 11 bases. From germline, CDR1 is LNHDA and CDR2 SQIVND (reference sequence). The junction had 3 bases not matched to a gene; V was cut back by 5 bases and J by 0 bases. CDR3 length equals 15 residues. CDR3 region: CASSVGTGGSYEQYF. The CDR3, as DNA: TGTGCCAGTAGTGTGGGGACAGGGGGCTCCTACGAGCAGTACTTC.

This clonotype was counted between two and nine times. The J gene is TRBJ2-7, the V gene TRBV20-1; D may be TRBD1 (6 bases). V dropped 6 bases and J dropped 5 bases, with 14 bases sitting between them. CDR1 and CDR2 (germline): DFQATT, SNEGSKA (reference sequence). The CDR3 loop spans 12 amino acids. CDR3 DNA sequence: TGCAGTGCAATTACAGGGTCCCACGAGCAGTACTTC. Protein sequence: CSAITGSHEQYF.

This chain connects TRBV13 to TRBJ2-1, with D unclear. Trimming took off 3 bases at V and 7 bases at J, with 22 bases between the two ends. The CDR3 has 17 amino acids. The germline gives CDR1 PRHDT, CDR2 FYEKMQ (reference sequence). In nucleotides, the CDR3 is TGTGCCAGCAGCTTGGGGTCCGGGCTAGTCGAAAGGAATGAGCAGTTCTTC. Translation gives CASSLGSGLVERNEQFF.

The chain recombines TRBV7-9 with TRBJ1-1; D may be TRBD1 (6 bases). Germline CDR1 is SEHNR and CDR2 is FQNEAQ (reference sequence). The CDR3 loop spans 14 amino acids. The germline V and J ends were trimmed by 5 bases and 8 bases, with 18 bases remaining between them. CDR3 bases: TGTGCCAGCAGCCAGCCCGAGGGGGGCTGGGAAGCTTTCTTT. Protein: CASSQPEGGWEAFF.

This chain connects TRBV27 to TRBJ2-4; TRBD2 matches at 10 bases. The CDR3 is 16 residues long. CDR1 is MNHEY, CDR2 SMNVEV, per germline (reference sequence). Trimming cost V 1 base and J 8 bases; bases outside gene matches: 8. CDR3 region: CASSLYPAGGRDIQYF. As DNA, the CDR3 is TGTGCCAGCAGTTTATATCCAGCGGGGGGGCGAGACATTCAGTACTTC.

This chain uses TRBV5-1 with TRBJ1-5, with D tentatively TRBD1 (5 bases). Looked up from germline, CDR1 is SGHRS and CDR2 is YFSETQ. This CDR3 is 15 amino acids long. The ends were cut back, 0 bases at V and 3 bases at J, with 10 bases in the middle. CDR3 in DNA: TGCGCCAGCAGCTTGGAGGGGCTGAACAATCAGCCCCAGCATTTT. The encoded protein is CASSLEGLNNQPQHF.

This chain joins TRBV5-1 and TRBJ2-7; 7 nucleotides match TRBD1. CDR3 length: 16 amino acids. The ends lost 0 bases at V and 0 bases at J; junction bases unmatched: 6. Germline V CDR1 and CDR2: SGHRS, YFSETQ. The CDR3, as DNA: TGCGCCAGCAGCTTGGCCGTCGGGACAGTCTCCTACGAGCAGTACTTC. It encodes CASSLAVGTVSYEQYF.

V gene TRBV3-1 combines with J gene TRBJ2-4; the match to TRBD2 covers 12 bases. The DNA end is a closer match to TRBJ2-7, so the J assignment may be wrong. The length of the CDR3 is 17 residues. Germline CDR1 is LGHDT and CDR2 is YNNKEL (reference sequence). CDR3 amino acids: CASSYRLAGADYYEQYF. The CDR3 DNA follows: TGTGCCAGCAGCTATCGACTAGCGGGGGCCGACTACTACGAGCAGTACTTC.

With respect to this clonotype: At one boundary the junction diverges from the germline segment, which might be a read error. V and J are TRBV12-3 or TRBV12-4 and TRBJ1-2; 7 bases are shared with TRBD1. The CDR3 sequence is 17 residues long. In DNA, the CDR3 is TGTGCCAGCAGCCCACCGGGACAGCTAAAACCTAACTATGGCTGCACCTTC. It codes for CASSPPGQLKPNYGCTF.

The chain recombines TRBV28 with TRBJ2-1, with 10 bases fitting TRBD1. The CDR3 totals 15 residues. Germline assignment: CDR1 MDHEN and CDR2 SYDVKM. Germline trimming cut 5 bases from V and 7 bases from J; bases unmatched to any gene: 8. The CDR3 bases are TGTGCCAGCAGTCGTGGACAGGGGGTCATTAATGAGCAGTTCTTC. This gives the protein CASSRGQGVINEQFF.

The rearrangement joins TRBV11-2 to TRBJ1-4; 10 bases are shared with TRBD1. Germline CDR1 is SGHAT and CDR2 is FQNNGV. The junction had 5 bases not matched to a gene; V was cut back by 5 bases and J by 8 bases. The CDR3 loop spans 14 amino acids. The CDR3 spells CASSGTGVGEKLFF. As DNA, the CDR3 is TGTGCCAGCAGCGGGACAGGGGTTGGCGAAAAACTGTTTTTT.

This clonotype occurred a few times. The chain carries TRBV29-1 and TRBJ2-1; 10 nucleotides align to TRBD2. The germline CDR1 and CDR2 sequences are SQVTM and ANQGSEA. The CDR3 is 14 amino acids. With V trimmed by 4 bases and J by 4 bases, 4 bases remained unmatched. The CDR3 loop reads CSVGGLAVYNEQFF. The CDR3 nucleotides are TGCAGCGTTGGTGGACTAGCGGTTTACAATGAGCAGTTCTTC.

This clonotype was picked up a small number of times. The chain's CDR3 is CSAGTGTGEKLFF. CDR3 sequence (DNA): TGCAGTGCTGGGACAGGGACGGGGGAAAAACTGTTTTTT. The chain couples TRBV20-1 to TRBJ1-4, with TRBD1 identical over 9 bases. CDR1 DFQATT and CDR2 SNEGSKA come from the germline V gene (reference sequence). The CDR3 contains 13 residues. J was trimmed by 8 bases and V by 5 bases; bases with no gene match: 6.

A single count supports this clonotype. The rearrangement uses TRBV3-1 and TRBJ2-5, with 8 bases matching TRBD1. CDR3 size: 15 residues. The V gene's germline CDR1 is LGHDT and CDR2 YNNKEL (reference sequence). The J segment lost 11 bases and the V segment lost 4 bases, leaving 15 bases of the junction unmatched. CDR3 sequence (DNA): TGTGCCAGCAGCCCAGCGCGGCAGGGGGCTGATGAGCAGTACTTC. Protein sequence: CASSPARQGADEQYF.

The genes are TRBV5-1 and TRBJ2-3; unclear D gene. The V gene lost 1 base and the J gene lost 4 bases, with 16 bases spanning the gap. Germline CDR1 SGHRS, CDR2 YFSETQ. CDR3 length equals 16 residues. The CDR3 nucleotides read TGCGCCAGCAGCTTGCTAACCCGGAGAGGCTCAGATACGCAGTATTTT. Its protein is CASSLLTRRGSDTQYF.

V and J are TRBV4-2 and TRBJ2-3; 10 positions agree with TRBD2. The CDR3 has 19 amino acids. Germline assignment: CDR1 LGHNA and CDR2 YNFKEQ. J was trimmed by 2 bases and V by 0 bases; bases with no gene match: 11. In nucleotides, the CDR3 is TGTGCCAGCAGCCAAGATGGAGCCCGGACTAGCGGACACACAGATACGCAGTATTTT. Its protein product is CASSQDGARTSGHTDTQYF.

This chain joins TRBV6-6 and TRBJ2-4; no definite D call. The better agreement between TRBJ2-5 and the DNA end casts doubt on the J call. The CDR3 contains 14 residues. Germline CDR1 reads MNHNY; CDR2 reads SVGAGI (reference sequence). The CDR3 loop is CASSYSNSQETQYF. The CDR3 nucleotides read TGTGCCAGCAGTTACTCGAACAGCCAAGAGACCCAGTACTTC.

The chain has TRBV28 and TRBJ2-3; 7 bases are a match to TRBD2. The CDR3 runs to 18 residues. Germline trimming cut 5 bases from V and 4 bases from J; bases unmatched to any gene: 18. Germline CDR1 and CDR2: MDHEN and SYDVKM. The CDR3 spells CASSPLLWGGGSADTQYF. The CDR3 DNA is TGTGCCAGCAGTCCACTACTATGGGGGGGGGGTTCAGCAGATACGCAGTATTTT.

The sample holds a few counts of this clonotype. The chain carries TRBV28 and TRBJ2-7, with 11 bases that match TRBD2. The germline gives CDR1 MDHEN, CDR2 SYDVKM. CDR3 length equals 16 residues. V lost 5 bases and J lost 4; bases outside the gene matches: 10. Here the CDR3 DNA reads TGTGCCAGCAGTCTTTGGGAAACTAGCGGGGGTTACGAGCAGTACTTC. Translating gives CASSLWETSGGYEQYF.

This clonotype has a handful of counts. The V gene is TRBV27, the J gene TRBJ1-2, with D maybe TRBD1 (5 bases). There are 13 residues in the CDR3. Deletions cut 3 bases from V and 2 bases from J, with 7 bases between. The germline gives CDR1 MNHEY, CDR2 SMNVEV (reference sequence). CDR3 DNA: TGTGCCAGCAGTTTTAAGGGGAACTATGGCTACACCTTC. Encoded protein: CASSFKGNYGYTF.

The chain couples TRBV29-1 to TRBJ2-5, with D possibly matching TRBD2 (7 bases). With 7 bases removed from V and 4 bases from J, the gap between germline ends came to 13 bases. Germline lookup yields CDR1 SQVTM and CDR2 ANQGSEA. CDR3 length equals 12 residues. This CDR3 is CSGERGGETQYF. CDR3 sequence (DNA): TGCAGCGGTGAGAGGGGGGGAGAGACCCAGTACTTC.

There are a few counts of this clonotype. V is TRBV12-3 or TRBV12-4 and J is TRBJ1-2; D might be TRBD1 (6 bases). This CDR3 has 12 residues. Trimming cost V 6 bases and J 7 bases, with 12 bases left between them. The CDR3 is CASRDSRVGYTF. The CDR3 DNA is TGTGCCAGCAGGGACAGCCGCGTTGGCTACACCTTC.